This entry lists 24 T cell receptor beta chains sequenced from one sample in a study of T cell responses to AZD1222 COVID-19 vaccine. Using immunoSEQ multiplex PCR, the repertoire was profiled, and TCRdb retains in-frame clones only, with some absent. This table holds 120,000 to 150,000 clones, around 88% found once. Sequencing used peripheral blood, obtained on day 0 of AZD1222 vaccination. These TCRs come from an adult in good health.

The J gene is TRBJ1-2, the V gene TRBV5-1, with 10 nucleotides matching TRBD1. J was trimmed by 6 bases and V by 3 bases; bases with no gene match: 5. Germline CDR1 reads SGHRS; CDR2 reads YFSETQ. The CDR3 runs 14 residues. DNA of the CDR3: TGCGCCAGCAGCTCCGGGACAGGGGCTGATGGCTACACCTTC. Amino acids: CASSSGTGADGYTF.

In its sample, this clone was seen a few times. Other DNA sequences in the sample encode the same CDR3. The V gene is TRBV12-3 or TRBV12-4, the J gene TRBJ1-1, with D uncertain. The CDR3 extends over 13 amino acids. V lost 1 base and J lost 1, with 4 bases in between. The CDR3 DNA is TGTGCCAGCAGTTTAGGCGGGAACACTGAAGCTTTCTTT. Its protein product is CASSLGGNTEAFF.

The chain has TRBV6-2 or TRBV6-3 and TRBJ1-1; D is perhaps TRBD1 (6 bases). This CDR3 is 17 amino acids long. Germline V gene data show CDR1 as MNHEY and CDR2 as SVGEGT. The V end lost 2 bases, the J end lost 5 bases, and 21 bases lay between the germline ends. CDR3 DNA sequence: TGTGCCAGCAGTTACCCGAACCCGAGGGGGGTAAGGACTGAAGCTTTCTTT. Its protein product is CASSYPNPRGVRTEAFF.

This rearrangement joins TRBV29-1 to TRBJ1-1; 7 bases line up with TRBD1. Trimming took 6 bases from V and 6 from J; bases not matched to a gene: 13. CDR3 length: 14 residues. In germline, CDR1 is SQVTM, CDR2 ANQGSEA. This CDR3 reads CSVSRRDRAPEAFF. For the CDR3, the DNA is TGCAGCGTCTCACGTCGAGACAGGGCCCCTGAAGCTTTCTTT.

This chain uses TRBV5-1 with TRBJ2-1, with 9 bases aligning to TRBD1. The germline gives CDR1 SGHRS, CDR2 YFSETQ. There are 16 residues in the CDR3. V lost 4 bases to trimming and J lost 7 bases; unmatched junction nucleotides: 12. The CDR3 region has the DNA TGCGCCAGCAGCCCAGAGGGACAGGGAGTCAGAAATGAGCAGTTCTTC. This gives the protein CASSPEGQGVRNEQFF.

CDR3 region: CASSRRTGEGAFF. The CDR3 DNA reads TGTGCCAGCAGCCGACGAACCGGGGAAGGGGCTTTCTTT. The chain links TRBV7-9 to TRBJ1-1; D is unresolved. With 5 bases removed from V and 11 bases from J, the gap between germline ends came to 18 bases. The CDR3 spans 13 residues. Germline assignment: CDR1 SEHNR and CDR2 FQNEAQ (reference sequence).

The V and J genes are TRBV28 and TRBJ2-3; D may be TRBD2 (5 bases). CDR3 size: 14 residues. In germline, CDR1 is MDHEN, CDR2 SYDVKM. The V end lost 8 bases, the J end lost 3 bases, and 15 bases lay between the germline ends. CDR3 bases: TGTGCCAGCCTGGGGAGAGAGGGAACAGATACGCAGTATTTT. Protein sequence: CASLGREGTDTQYF.

This rearrangement joins TRBV2 to TRBJ2-5; 8 nucleotides align to TRBD2. This CDR3 has 15 amino acids. V lost 2 bases to trimming and J lost 2 bases; unmatched junction nucleotides: 4. Germline CDR1 SNHLY, CDR2 FYNNEI. CDR3 residues: CASSEWGLGQETQYF. Here the CDR3 DNA reads TGTGCCAGCAGTGAATGGGGACTAGGACAAGAGACCCAGTACTTC.

This clone was picked up a small number of times. The chain has TRBV7-9 and TRBJ2-3; D unclear. The germline gives CDR1 SEHNR, CDR2 FQNEAQ (reference sequence). The CDR3 extends over 14 amino acids. Trimming cost V 3 bases and J 2 bases, with 9 bases left between them. The CDR3 DNA follows: TGTGCCAGCAGCTTCGGCATGTCCACAGATACGCAGTATTTT. Residues: CASSFGMSTDTQYF. The complete variable domain, with remaining parts taken from reference TRBV7-9 and TRBJ2-3, reads DTGVSQNPRHKITKRGQNVTFRCDPISEHNRLYWYRQTLGQGPEFLTYFQNEAQLEKSRLLSDRFSAERPKGSFSTLEIQRTEQGDSAMYLCASSFGMSTDTQYFGPGTRLTVL.

The gene calls are TRBV5-6 and TRBJ1-6, with D perhaps matching TRBD1 (5 bases). The V gene lost 1 base and the J gene lost 0 bases, with 11 bases spanning the gap. This CDR3 has 17 amino acids. Germline V gives CDR1 SGHDT, CDR2 YYEEEE. For the CDR3, the DNA is TGTGCCAGCAGCTTGTGGGGGGGGAGCTCCTATAATTCACCCCTCCACTTT. Residues: CASSLWGGSSYNSPLHF.

V and J are TRBV3-1 (or the pseudogene TRBV3-2) and TRBJ1-2, with D perhaps TRBD1 (6 bases). CDR3 size: 17 residues. CDR1 is LGHDT and CDR2 is YNNKEL in the germline V gene (reference sequence). The V and J ends lost 0 bases and 0 bases respectively, with 14 bases between them. The CDR3 is CASSQDSGAGANYGYTF. The CDR3 DNA reads as TGTGCCAGCAGCCAAGATTCGGGGGCAGGGGCTAACTATGGCTACACCTTC.

This clone showed up just a few times. The same CDR3 is also encoded by other DNA sequences in this sample. This rearrangement joins TRBV3-1 (or the pseudogene TRBV3-2) to TRBJ1-2; no clear D. V was pared by 1 base and J by 7 bases, with 7 bases between. Germline V lookup: CDR1 LGHDT, CDR2 YNNKEL (reference sequence). The CDR3 runs 12 residues. The CDR3 DNA is TGTGCCAGCAGCCAAGGCAACAGTGGCTACACCTTC. It yields the protein CASSQGNSGYTF.

DNA of the CDR3: TGTGCCAGCTCACCTTCGACAGGGGACTACGAGCAGTACTTC. Amino acids: CASSPSTGDYEQYF. This chain links TRBV18 with TRBJ2-7; 8 bases fit TRBD1. Looked up from germline, CDR1 is KGHSH and CDR2 is LQKENI. The CDR3 runs 14 residues. V lost 3 bases, J lost 3 bases, and 4 bases stayed unmatched.

The rearrangement links TRBV18 to TRBJ2-4, with TRBD1 matching over 8 bases. The CDR3 covers 14 residues. Germline CDR1 is KGHSH and CDR2 is LQKENI. V gave up 5 bases and J gave up 3 bases; unmatched junction bases: 3. The CDR3 region is CASSADRGKNIQYF. The CDR3 nucleotides read TGTGCCAGCTCAGCCGACAGGGGCAAAAACATTCAGTACTTC.

The rearrangement links TRBV6-4 to TRBJ1-2; 8 positions agree with TRBD1. V lost 6 bases, J lost 2 bases, and 11 bases stayed unmatched. The CDR3 runs 16 residues. Germline CDR1 reads MRHNA; CDR2 reads SNTAGT. CDR3 sequence reads: CASRKTGTGYNYGYTF. As DNA, the CDR3 is TGTGCCAGCAGGAAGACCGGGACAGGTTACAACTATGGCTACACCTTC.

The chain is built from TRBV9 and TRBJ2-3; 7 positions agree with TRBD1. V trimming: 5 bases; J trimming: 3 bases; junction bases outside the gene matches: 9. Germline V lookup: CDR1 SGDLS, CDR2 YYNGEE. The CDR3 sequence is 15 residues long. CDR3 protein: CASSTDRWGTDTQYF. The CDR3 DNA reads TGTGCCAGCAGTACGGACAGGTGGGGGACAGATACGCAGTATTTT.

The chain is built from TRBV6-5 and TRBJ2-3, with 8 bases fitting TRBD2. The CDR3 contains 15 residues. The germline V gene has CDR1 MNHEY and CDR2 SVGAGI. Trimming at V came to 7 bases and at J to 6 bases, leaving 12 bases not matched to a gene. The CDR3 sequence: CASTQRSGGRDTQYF. The CDR3 bases are TGTGCCAGCACCCAACGGAGCGGGGGTCGTGATACGCAGTATTTT.

The rearrangement joins TRBV3-1 (or the pseudogene TRBV3-2) to TRBJ1-1; TRBD1 is a possible D gene (5 bases). The V gene lost 2 bases and the J gene lost 3 bases, with 16 bases spanning the gap. The CDR3 runs to 16 residues. Germline V gene sequence: CDR1 LGHDT, CDR2 YNNKEL (reference sequence). The CDR3 protein is CASSQKPTRGDTEAFF. The CDR3 bases are TGTGCCAGCAGCCAAAAACCGACAAGAGGGGACACTGAAGCTTTCTTT.

V is TRBV27 and J is TRBJ2-2; 9 positions agree with TRBD1. CDR3 length: 15 residues. Germline CDR1 MNHEY, CDR2 SMNVEV (reference sequence). J gave up 1 base and V 9 bases, and 6 bases lay outside the gene matches. The CDR3 bases are TGTGCCAGTAAAGGACAGGGGAGGAACACCGGGGAGCTGTTTTTT. Its protein product is CASKGQGRNTGELFF.

This chain links TRBV7-2 with TRBJ2-7; 10 bases line up with TRBD1. Per the germline V gene, CDR1 is SGHTA and CDR2 is FQGNSA. J lost 2 bases, V lost 1 base, and 2 bases had no gene match. This CDR3 has 15 residues. Written as DNA, the CDR3 is TGTGCCAGCAGCTTAGGACAGGGGGCAACCTACGAGCAGTACTTC. It yields the protein CASSLGQGATYEQYF.

The chain employs TRBV28 and TRBJ1-3; D gene unclear. Trimming shortened V by 2 bases and J by 0 bases, and 8 bases separated the two germline ends. The length of the CDR3 is 15 residues. Germline-derived CDR1 and CDR2 are MDHEN and SYDVKM. The CDR3 loop reads CASSLLLSSGNTIYF. As DNA, the CDR3 is TGTGCCAGCAGTTTACTCCTGAGCTCTGGAAACACCATATATTTT.

The rearrangement joins TRBV2 to TRBJ1-6, with unresolved D. This CDR3 spans 16 amino acids. Trimming removed 2 bases from V and 2 bases from J, with 10 bases in between. CDR1 is SNHLY, CDR2 FYNNEI, per germline. DNA for the CDR3: TGTGCCAGCAGTGAAAGCAGGAGTACCTATAATTCACCCCTCCACTTT. This codes for CASSESRSTYNSPLHF.

The V call is TRBV11-2, the J call TRBJ2-1, with D perhaps matching TRBD1 or TRBD2 (5 bases each). CDR1 is SGHAT, CDR2 FQNNGV, per germline. The CDR3 spans 15 residues. V was cut by 5 bases and J by 0 bases, with 11 bases left in between. CDR3 coding DNA: TGTGCCAGCAGCCTGGGACCCGACTCCTACAATGAGCAGTTCTTC. Translating it yields CASSLGPDSYNEQFF. Full variable domain (remainder filled in from reference TRBV11-2 and TRBJ2-1): EAGVAQSPRYKIIEKRQSVAFWCNPISGHATLYWYQQILGQGPKLLIQFQNNGVVDDSQLPKDRFSAERLKGVDSTLKIQPAKLEDSAVYLCASSLGPDSYNEQFFGPGTRLTVL.

V and J are TRBV11-2 and TRBJ1-4; D is uncertain. The germline gives CDR1 SGHAT, CDR2 FQNNGV. V was trimmed by 5 bases and J by 4 bases, leaving 11 bases between them. The CDR3 totals 14 residues. The CDR3 region is CASSADRRNEKLFF. As DNA, the CDR3 is TGTGCCAGCAGCGCGGACCGACGTAATGAAAAACTGTTTTTT. The complete variable domain, with remaining parts taken from reference TRBV11-2 and TRBJ1-4, reads EAGVAQSPRYKIIEKRQSVAFWCNPISGHATLYWYQQILGQGPKLLIQFQNNGVVDDSQLPKDRFSAERLKGVDSTLKIQPAKLEDSAVYLCASSADRRNEKLFFGSGTQLSVL.